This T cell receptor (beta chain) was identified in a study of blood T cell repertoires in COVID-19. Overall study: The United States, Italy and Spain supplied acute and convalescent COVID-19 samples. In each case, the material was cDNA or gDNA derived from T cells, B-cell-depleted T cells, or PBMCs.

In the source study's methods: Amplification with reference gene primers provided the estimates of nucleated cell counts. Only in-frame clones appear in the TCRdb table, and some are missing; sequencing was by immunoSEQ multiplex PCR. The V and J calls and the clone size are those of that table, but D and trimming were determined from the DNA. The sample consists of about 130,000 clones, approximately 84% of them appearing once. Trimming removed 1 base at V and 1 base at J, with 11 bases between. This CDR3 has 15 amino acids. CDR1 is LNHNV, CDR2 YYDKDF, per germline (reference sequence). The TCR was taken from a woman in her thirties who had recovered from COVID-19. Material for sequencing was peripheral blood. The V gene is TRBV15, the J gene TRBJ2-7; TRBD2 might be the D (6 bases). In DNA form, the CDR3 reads TGTGCCACCAGCAGAGGGACCGGGGGTTCCTACGAGCAGTACTTC. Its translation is CATSRGTGGSYEQYF.